Detailed here is one T cell receptor (beta chain). The germline V gene encodes CDR1 KGHDR and CDR2 SFDVKD. Trimming removed 2 bases at V and 1 base at J, with 9 bases between. The CDR3 is made up of 15 amino acids. The sample is drawn from a study of blood T cell repertoires in COVID-19. At the level of the study: Samples of COVID-19 (acute and convalescent) were obtained from the United States, Italy and Spain.

Measured with immunoSEQ multiplex PCR; TCRdb has only the in-frame clones, and not every one. The data contain a few hundred thousand clones, approximately 90% of them singletons. The specimen sequenced was peripheral blood. This TCR derives from a woman between 50 and 59 years old with active or convalescent COVID-19. The rearrangement links TRBV24-1 to TRBJ2-3; the D is unclear. The CDR3 sequence: CATSDSLVGTDTQYF. The CDR3 DNA follows: TGTGCCACCAGTGATTCCCTTGTAGGCACAGATACGCAGTATTTT.